Given below is one TCR beta chain in context. What it binds is unknown. This sample also contains other DNA sequences that code for the same CDR3. The germline gives CDR1 SGHTA, CDR2 FQGNSA. V lost 2 bases and J lost 2, with 7 bases in between. The CDR3 spans 14 residues. The sample belongs to a study of cytomegalovirus exposure and HLA in healthy donors. Study overall: About 79% of more than 300 genotyped donors fell in the Caucasian-associated ancestry cluster. Study observations and caveats: TCR beta V- and J-gene trimming, according to a later analysis, was linked to a missense DCLRE1C variant. The likely explanation for a cluster of highly shared sequence variants was sequencing artifact. Beyond CMV serostatus, there was no information to go on about immune exposure.

The study ran its PCR with 60 Vbeta and 13 Jbeta primers. The protocol was immunoSEQ multiplex PCR, while the TCRdb copy is restricted to in-frame clones and leaves out a portion. The sample has under 200,000 clones; 80% to 90% are singletons. The chain recombines TRBV7-2 with TRBJ2-4; tentatively, D is TRBD1 (6 bases). The sequence was obtained from a woman aged 45-65 years in good health and CMV-seronegative. The sample taken for sequencing was PBMCs. The CDR3 reads CASSLQGSKNIQYF. The CDR3 DNA sequence: TGTGCCAGCAGCTTACAGGGGTCCAAAAACATTCAGTACTTC. The variable domain in full, with the rest retrieved from reference TRBV7-2 and TRBJ2-4, is GAGVSQSPSNKVTEKGKDVELRCDPISGHTALYWYRQSLGQGLEFLIYFQGNSAPDKSGLPSDRFSAERTGGSVSTLTIQRTQQEDSAVYLCASSLQGSKNIQYFGAGTRLSVL.